Listed below are T cell receptor beta chains from one sample, sequenced in a study of blood T cell repertoires in COVID-19. Clones were sequenced by immunoSEQ multiplex PCR, and TCRdb holds only the in-frame ones, with some missing. The data hold some 80,000 clones, with approximately 82% observed a single time. Sequencing was carried out using peripheral blood. All receptors derive from a human donor in a cohort sampled during active COVID-19. The CDR3 runs from the conserved cysteine through the conserved F or W. Clone size appears in some rows only: once, few, many, or a class for an expanded clone.

v_gene	abundance	CDR3aa
TRBV28	NA	CASTSSDGYNQPQHF
TRBV27	NA	CASSPFGTSGSGEQFF
TRBV28	NA	CASRRTAYEQYF
TRBV28	NA	CASSLRRRGYGYTF
TRBV3-1/TRBV3-2	NA	CASSRGGGNQPQHF
TRBV18	NA	CASSRTQSSYNEQFF
TRBV7-9	NA	CASSPAGGSTDTQYF
TRBV6-5	NA	CASKEDGKGNQPQHF
TRBV7-9	NA	CATSGGSINTEAFF
TRBV19	NA	CASSPWSHPGGAYNSPLHF
TRBV30	NA	CAWTPDRAGANVLTF
TRBV19	once	CASKDSGSYEQYF
TRBV6-1	NA	CASSEAGRGRGGSYYGYTF
TRBV30	NA	CAWSVREGLPNQETQYF
TRBV9	NA	CASSVESTGLRGYTF
TRBV24-1	NA	CATRDSSFNTGELFF
TRBV27	NA	CASSLSMQGIQPQHF
TRBV5-1	NA	CASSGSGTASGNTIYF
TRBV29-1	NA	CSVGSGNTEAFF
TRBV19	NA	CASSDWTARDTEAFF
TRBV19	NA	CASRSSGGATEAFF
TRBV18	NA	CASSPQGQETQYF
TRBV13	NA	CASSFGQGQETQYF
TRBV6-1	NA	CASSEFRTGGLKTQYF
TRBV30	once	CAWSVPGSRDTQYF
TRBV6-1	NA	CASSEAQSSNQPQHF
TRBV3-1/TRBV3-2	NA	CASSQDTGQRSGANVLTF
TRBV11-3	NA	CASSRRGTSGRVNEQFF
TRBV7-2	NA	CASSLLGTGNTGELFF
TRBV28	NA	CASSLFGSGNTDTQYF
TRBV6-5	NA	CASSSPRTGRDQPQHF
TRBV19	NA	CASSSGSGIRETQYF
TRBV28	NA	CATRGLNTEAFF
TRBV28	NA	CASSTEARGYGYTF
TRBV18	NA	CASSPRTGTGGDQPQHF
TRBV19	NA	CASSTRDPGGYTF
TRBV7-3	NA	CASSLNADTGGYTF
TRBV5-6	NA	CASSLSSTGGRYGYTF
TRBV9	NA	CASSVDTNYGYTF
TRBV7-3	NA	CASSLSGPDTGELFF
TRBV7-9	NA	CATEVQTAFF
TRBV4-2	NA	CASSQGSSRGGGETQYF
TRBV7-2	NA	CASSMGQGTEAFF
TRBV5-1	NA	CASSVGIGVPSGANVLTF
TRBV18	NA	CASSPNTGGVETQYF
TRBV7-9	NA	CARRPYNQPQHF
TRBV9	NA	CASSPRGGGQGVYNEQFF
TRBV5-4	NA	CASSPTSGSYNEQFF
TRBV11-3	NA	CASSSRGFVETQYF
TRBV19	NA	CASYRTNTEAFF
TRBV9	NA	CASSVVGGAGETQYF
TRBV28	NA	CASREGTGNQPQHF
TRBV15	NA	CATSRDGGQHTGELFF
TRBV29-1	NA	CSVVAGGTGELFF
TRBV23-1	NA	CASSQSLSRQANTEAFF
TRBV28	NA	CASSPSGRGGLAKNIQYF
TRBV20-1	NA	CSARGVYEQYF
TRBV5-4	NA	CASSLTGRGAPGELFF